This record concerns one T cell receptor (beta chain) sequence. The data are from a study of blood T cell repertoires in COVID-19. Study information: The cDNA or gDNA used as material had been derived from T cells, B-cell-depleted T cells, or PBMCs.

Original processing methods: The assay estimated nucleated cells by amplifying reference gene primers. Repertoires were generated with immunoSEQ multiplex PCR, while TCRdb's copy carries only in-frame clones and drops some. Clone size and V and J calls were adopted from that table, with D and trimming inferred from the DNA. The data contain 150,000 to 200,000 clones, about nine tenths of them singletons. V shed 5 bases and J shed 0 bases, with 14 bases lying between them. Germline V lookup: CDR1 SGHAT, CDR2 FQNNGV. This CDR3 contains 17 residues. One Seattle source followed patients from active infection through their disease course.

This receptor was obtained from a woman aged 55-69 years with COVID-19, enrolled during active disease. The source material was peripheral blood. The chain carries TRBV11-2 and TRBJ1-6, with a weak D call TRBD1 (5 bases). The CDR3 spells CASSPTTESSYNSPLHF. The CDR3 DNA follows: TGTGCCAGCAGCCCTACGACAGAGAGCTCCTATAATTCACCCCTCCACTTT.